This entry lists 6 T cell receptor beta chains sequenced from one sample in a study of CD8+CD57+ T cells in acquired aplastic anemia. Profiling that covered TCR beta VDJ and CDR3 relied on genomic DNA as its template. TCRdb recomputed calls from the reads with MiXCR, one row per CDR3 protein. The data show approximately 190,000 distinct CDR3 sequences, 64% seen once. The sample comprised sorted CD4+, CD8+, or CD8+CD57+ T cells (not recorded which) from PBMCs. The source is a human donor with severe aplastic anemia or a healthy control (not recorded which).

V usage is TRBV7-2 and J usage is TRBJ2-7, with TRBD2 matching over 13 bases. V was clipped by 4 bases and J by 4 bases; unmatched bases: 4. Germline V gives CDR1 SGHTA, CDR2 FQGNSA. The CDR3 has 15 amino acids. CDR3: CASSSGLAGAYEQYF. Written as DNA, the CDR3 is TGTGCCAGCAGCTCCGGACTAGCGGGGGCGTACGAGCAGTACTTC.

This chain uses TRBV9 with TRBJ1-2; no definite D call. V was clipped by 0 bases and J by 6 bases, with 9 bases between them. Germline values: CDR1 SGDLS, CDR2 YYNGEE. The CDR3 consists of 13 residues. CDR3 nucleotides: TGTGCCAGCAGCGTAGATTCGGTAGATGGCTACACCTTC. Protein sequence: CASSVDSVDGYTF.

The rearrangement links TRBV24-1 to TRBJ1-1; maybe TRBD1 (6 bases). The CDR3 consists of 15 residues. Germline CDR1 reads KGHDR; CDR2 reads SFDVKD. With 2 bases removed from V and 4 bases from J, the gap between germline ends came to 13 bases. For the CDR3, the DNA is TGTGCCACCAGTGATTCACAGGGAATAAGCACTGAAGCTTTCTTT. It is translated as CATSDSQGISTEAFF.

This clonotype has a single count. This chain links TRBV7-3 with TRBJ2-2; D is perhaps TRBD1 or TRBD2 (5 bases each). Germline V gene sequence: CDR1 SGHTA, CDR2 FQGTGA. This CDR3 spans 17 amino acids. Trimming cost V 1 base and J 2 bases, with 14 bases left between them. The CDR3 region has the DNA TGTGCCAGCAGCTTAAGCCCCCGGGGCCTAAACACCGGGGAGCTGTTTTTT. Protein product: CASSLSPRGLNTGELFF.

The chain uses TRBV7-8 and TRBJ1-2; D remains ambiguous. The CDR3 has 12 amino acids. V lost 9 bases and J 3 bases, leaving 11 bases between the germline ends. The germline CDR1 and CDR2 sequences are SGHVS and FQNEAQ. The CDR3 loop reads CASSGVHYGYTF. CDR3 coding DNA: TGTGCCAGTTCCGGGGTACACTATGGCTACACCTTC.

Here the CDR3 reads CAISADTGVWETQYF. The CDR3 region has the DNA TGTGCCATCAGTGCCGATACAGGGGTCTGGGAGACCCAGTACTTC. The J gene is TRBJ2-5, the V gene TRBV10-3; 7 bases align to TRBD1. CDR1 and CDR2 (germline): ENHRY, SYGVKD. CDR3 length equals 15 residues. V trimming: 4 bases; J trimming: 5 bases; junction bases outside the gene matches: 10.